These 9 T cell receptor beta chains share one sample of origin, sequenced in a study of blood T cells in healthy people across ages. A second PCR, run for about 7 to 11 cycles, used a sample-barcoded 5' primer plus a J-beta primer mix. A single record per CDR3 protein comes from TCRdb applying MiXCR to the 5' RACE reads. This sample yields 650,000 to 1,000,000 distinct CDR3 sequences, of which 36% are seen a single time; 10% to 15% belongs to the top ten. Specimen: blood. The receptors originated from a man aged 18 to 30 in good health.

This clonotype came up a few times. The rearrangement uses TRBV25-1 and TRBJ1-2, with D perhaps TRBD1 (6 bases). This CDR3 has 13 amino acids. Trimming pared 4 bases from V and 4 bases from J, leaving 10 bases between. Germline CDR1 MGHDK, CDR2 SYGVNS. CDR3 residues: CASSVSQGYGYTF. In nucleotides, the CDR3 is TGTGCCAGCAGTGTGTCACAGGGCTATGGCTACACCTTC.

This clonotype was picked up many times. In nucleotides, the CDR3 is TGTGCCAGCAGCCGGACTACAGGGGAACTGGATACGCAGTATTTT. Its translation: CASSRTTGELDTQYF. J is TRBJ2-3 and V is TRBV14; D possibly corresponds to TRBD1 (7 bases). The CDR3 consists of 15 residues. V gave up 4 bases and J gave up 6 bases, with 17 bases separating them. Germline assignment: CDR1 SGHDN and CDR2 FVKESK. The full variable domain, in which reference TRBV14 and TRBJ2-3 provide the parts outside the CDR3, is EAGVTQFPSHSVIEKGQTVTLRCDPISGHDNLYWYRRVMGKEIKFLLHFVKESKQDESGMPNNRFLAERTGGTYSTLKVQPAELEDSGVYFCASSRTTGELDTQYFGPGTRLTVL.

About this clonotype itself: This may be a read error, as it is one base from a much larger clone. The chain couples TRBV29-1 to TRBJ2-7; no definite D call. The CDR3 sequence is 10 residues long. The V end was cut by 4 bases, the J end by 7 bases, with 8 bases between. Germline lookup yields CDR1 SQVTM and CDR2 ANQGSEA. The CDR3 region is CSVVGSEQYF. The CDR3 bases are TGCAGCGTTGTAGGTAGTGAGCAGTACTTC.

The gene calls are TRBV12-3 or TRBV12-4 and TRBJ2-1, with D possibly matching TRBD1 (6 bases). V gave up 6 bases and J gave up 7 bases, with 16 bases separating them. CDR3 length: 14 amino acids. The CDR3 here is CASSIQGSGNEQFF. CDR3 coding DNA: TGTGCCAGCAGCATACAGGGTTCTGGAAATGAGCAGTTCTTC.

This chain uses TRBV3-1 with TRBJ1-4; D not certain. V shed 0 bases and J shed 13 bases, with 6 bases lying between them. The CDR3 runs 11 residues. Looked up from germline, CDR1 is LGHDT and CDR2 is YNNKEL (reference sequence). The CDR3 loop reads CASSQEMGLFF. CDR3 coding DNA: TGTGCCAGCAGCCAAGAAATGGGACTGTTTTTT.

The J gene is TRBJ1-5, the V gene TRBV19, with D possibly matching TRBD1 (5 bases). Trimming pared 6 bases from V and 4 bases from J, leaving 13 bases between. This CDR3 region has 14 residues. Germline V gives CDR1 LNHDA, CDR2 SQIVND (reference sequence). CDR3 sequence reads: CASSGRGGNQPQHF. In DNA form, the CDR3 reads TGTGCCAGTAGCGGACGGGGCGGGAATCAGCCCCAGCATTTT.

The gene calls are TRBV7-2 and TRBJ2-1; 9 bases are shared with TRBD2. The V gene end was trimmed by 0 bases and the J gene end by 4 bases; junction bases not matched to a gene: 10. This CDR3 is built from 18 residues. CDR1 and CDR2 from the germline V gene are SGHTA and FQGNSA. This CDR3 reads CASSLAQRGVSRYNEQFF. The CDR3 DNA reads TGTGCCAGCAGCTTAGCCCAGCGGGGGGTCTCCCGATACAATGAGCAGTTCTTC.

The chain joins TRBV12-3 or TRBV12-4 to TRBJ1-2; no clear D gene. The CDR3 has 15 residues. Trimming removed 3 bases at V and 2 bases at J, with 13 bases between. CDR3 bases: TGTGCCAGCAGTTTTTTCCTGCAGACGAACTATGGCTACACCTTC. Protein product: CASSFFLQTNYGYTF.

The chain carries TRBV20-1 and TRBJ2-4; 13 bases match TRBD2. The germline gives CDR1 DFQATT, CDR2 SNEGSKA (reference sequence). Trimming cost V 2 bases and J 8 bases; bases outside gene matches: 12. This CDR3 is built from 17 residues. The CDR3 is CSARTVTSGRALDIQYF. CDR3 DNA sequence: TGCAGTGCTAGAACCGTTACTAGCGGGAGGGCCTTGGACATTCAGTACTTC.